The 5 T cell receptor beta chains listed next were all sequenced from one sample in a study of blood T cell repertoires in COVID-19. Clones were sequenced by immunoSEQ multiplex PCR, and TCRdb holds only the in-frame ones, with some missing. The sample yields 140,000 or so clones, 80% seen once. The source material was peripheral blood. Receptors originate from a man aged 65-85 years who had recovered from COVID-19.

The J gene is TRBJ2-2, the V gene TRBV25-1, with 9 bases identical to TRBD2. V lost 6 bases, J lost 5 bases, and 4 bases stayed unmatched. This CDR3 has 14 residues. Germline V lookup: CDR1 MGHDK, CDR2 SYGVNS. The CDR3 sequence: CASRAGGETGELFF. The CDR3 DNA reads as TGTGCCAGCAGGGCGGGAGGGGAAACCGGGGAGCTGTTTTTT.

For the CDR3, the DNA is TGTGCCGGACAGGGGGCCGACACTGAAGCTTTCTTT. Protein: CAGQGADTEAFF. The chain combines TRBV2 with TRBJ1-1; the match to TRBD1 covers 11 bases. J was trimmed by 3 bases and V by 11 bases; bases with no gene match: 2. CDR1 is SNHLY and CDR2 is FYNNEI in the germline V gene. CDR3 length equals 12 residues.

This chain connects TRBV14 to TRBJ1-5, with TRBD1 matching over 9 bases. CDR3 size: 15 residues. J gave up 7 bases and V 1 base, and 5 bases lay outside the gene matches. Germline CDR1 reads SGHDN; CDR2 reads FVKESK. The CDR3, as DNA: TGTGCCAGCAGCCAAGGGGGGACAGGGCCCCAGCCCCAGCATTTT. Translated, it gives CASSQGGTGPQPQHF.

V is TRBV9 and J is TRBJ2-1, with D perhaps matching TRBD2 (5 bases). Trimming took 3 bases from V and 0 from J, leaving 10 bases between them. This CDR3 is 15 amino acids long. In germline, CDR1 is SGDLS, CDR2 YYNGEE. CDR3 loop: CASSASGASYNEQFF. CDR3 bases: TGTGCCAGCAGCGCAAGCGGAGCCTCCTACAATGAGCAGTTCTTC.

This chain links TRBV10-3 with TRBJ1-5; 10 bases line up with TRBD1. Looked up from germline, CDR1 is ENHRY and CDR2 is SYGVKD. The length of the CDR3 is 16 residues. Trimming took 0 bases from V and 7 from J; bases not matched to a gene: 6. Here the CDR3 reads CAISESGGQGTQPQHF. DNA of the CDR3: TGTGCCATCAGTGAGTCGGGGGGACAGGGGACCCAGCCCCAGCATTTT.